This T cell receptor beta chain originates from a study of cytomegalovirus exposure and HLA in healthy donors. Study observations and caveats: Cytomegalovirus-associated TCR beta chains were listed, numbering more than 150. The classifier was said to identify cytomegalovirus status with high specificity and sensitivity.

The CDR3 runs to 14 residues. The germline gives CDR1 SEHNR, CDR2 FQNEAQ (reference sequence). V lost 5 bases and J 8 bases, leaving 15 bases between the germline ends. The donors were members of the roughly 120-subject validation cohort (separate from the approximately 670-subject first cohort). Clones were sequenced by immunoSEQ multiplex PCR, and TCRdb holds only the in-frame ones, with some missing. The sample has about 240,000 clones, about 86% seen once. As for this clone: Antigen: not known.

The TCR sequence derives from a young woman in good health and CMV-seropositive. The sample comprised PBMCs. The chain joins TRBV7-9 to TRBJ1-4; D may be TRBD1 (6 bases). CDR3 sequence reads: CASSPTGWEEKLFF. The CDR3 DNA is TGTGCCAGCAGCCCTACAGGGTGGGAAGAAAAACTGTTTTTT.